Listed below are T cell receptor beta chains from one sample, sequenced in a study of T cells in Graves' hyperthyroidism and ophthalmopathy. A single record per CDR3 protein comes from TCRdb applying MiXCR to the multiplex PCR reads. The sample has 700,000 or so distinct CDR3 sequences; roughly 17% are singletons. The sequenced material came from blood. These receptors were collected from a man in his late teens or twenties with Graves' hyperthyroidism. Each CDR3 is given without its conserved first and last residue. The D gene is left open where the match is weak. Where a row states a size, it is once, few, many or the class of an expanded clone; other rows omit it.

>TRBD2|TRBV12-3/TRBV12-4|many
ASSFSTGLAGRHTQY
>-|TRBV7-9|few
ASSFFLQETQY
>-|TRBV12-3/TRBV12-4|few
ASSRATGVNTEAF
>-|TRBV20-1|-
GGALPTEAF
>-|TRBV20-1|many
SARDLSGTSYNEQF
>-|TRBV11-2|few
ASSLDRRGERRELF
>TRBD1|TRBV30|many
AWSVFGRGRTEAF
>-|TRBV6-2/TRBV6-3|few
ASTPRVPGEQF
>TRBD2|TRBV20-1|few
SARDLGTRIYEQY
>TRBD2|TRBV3-1|few
ASSQGAGAVYHEQY
>TRBD2|TRBV12-3/TRBV12-4|few
ASSSGTSGFLAKNIQY
>-|TRBV2|few
ASSEVSYRLHTEAF
>-|TRBV10-1|few
ASSESMRGNEQF
>-|TRBV3-1|-
ASSSLLGGTYEQY
>-|TRBV6-2/TRBV6-3|few
ASSTSGEAF
>TRBD1|TRBV9|few
ASSVGDRETYGYT
>TRBD1|TRBV30|-
AWETGEESYEQY
>TRBD2|TRBV28|many
ASKRAGGLQETQY
>TRBD2|TRBV28|many
ASGTFSGPRDTQY
>-|TRBV5-6|-
ASSFWSALYGYT
>-|TRBV28|many
ASGFSNQPQH
>-|TRBV18|many
ASSSREHHGDTQY
>-|TRBV7-9|-
ASSSTDKGVGDTQY
>TRBD2|TRBV29-1|many
SVGAGGPGYEQF
>TRBD2|TRBV12-3/TRBV12-4|many
ASSSTGTKMFSYNEQF
>-|TRBV29-1|few
SVEGLYGYT
>-|TRBV28|-
ASRWTPSNQPQH
>TRBD1|TRBV27|few
ASSLSNLQGNGNTIY
>-|TRBV6-4|-
ASSDSYVKDTGELF
>-|TRBV28|many
ASIPGGATEAF
>-|TRBV6-1|few
ASSLLPLPLSYNEQF
>-|TRBV5-1|-
ASSSNRETNQPQH
>TRBD2|TRBV2|few
ASRPSSGRAVEQF
>-|TRBV20-1|few
SAARRDPTKGEQY
>-|TRBV28|many
ASRGASYGYT
>-|TRBV12-3/TRBV12-4|-
ASSLAGGTTYNEQF
>TRBD2|TRBV20-1|few
SARDNSFLGPGSGTYLEQF
>-|TRBV30|-
AWSVGVSNQPQH
>-|TRBV20-1|-
SAKGSIPANTGELF
>-|TRBV12-3/TRBV12-4|many
ASSLGGDVAYNEQF
>-|TRBV29-1|-
SVVRGLSVTEAF
>TRBD1|TRBV11-2|many
ASSLDRVREQY
>-|TRBV25-1|few
ASSESHGELF
>TRBD1|TRBV7-9|many
ASSTPGTGAYEQY
>-|TRBV7-2|few
ASSLANWTEETQY
>-|TRBV10-3|many
AISGGSGEEQY
>-|TRBV20-1|few
SARALSSYNEQF
>-|TRBV28|many
ASSFTLGVGAF
>-|TRBV11-1|many
ASSWTQGYEQY
>-|TRBV28|-
ASSFSVNEKLF
>TRBD1|TRBV20-1|many
SASAGTGVSYEQY
>-|TRBV28|-
ASSYLGDGYT
>-|TRBV28|many
ASSAQGETQY